Detailed here is one TCR beta chain. Its antigen remains unidentified. This entry belongs to a study of Graves' ophthalmopathy and Graves' hyperthyroidism. On the study more broadly: No progression to ophthalmopathy over 18 months defined stable hyperthyroidism.

Study-wide results and limits: Blood also carried most expanded thyroid clonotypes exceeding 0.001 frequency.

The CDR3 totals 12 residues. V dropped 2 bases and J dropped 11; count of bases not matched to a gene: 6. Germline CDR1 is MDHEN and CDR2 is SYDVKM. RNA transcripts provided the template for amplifying TCR beta CDR3 regions. The workflow started with a first-round RT-PCR run with HTBI primers and then moved on to a second-round multiplex PCR. TCRdb re-analysed the multiplex PCR reads in MiXCR, keeping a single row per CDR3 protein. The sample has over a million distinct CDR3 sequences; about 36% are singletons. This chain uses TRBV28 with TRBJ2-7; TRBD1 matches 7 bases. Sequences were obtained from peripheral blood or thyroid tissue (not recorded which). This TCR came from an adult man with Graves' hyperthyroidism. CDR3 nucleotides: TGTGCCAGCAGTTTACGACAGGGAGAGGAGTACTTC. This encodes CASSLRQGEEYF. Full variable domain (remainder filled in from reference TRBV28 and TRBJ2-7): DVKVTQSSRYLVKRTGEKVFLECVQDMDHENMFWYRQDPGLGLRLIYFSYDVKMKEKGDIPEGYSVSREKKERFSLILESASTNQTSMYLCASSLRQGEEYFGPGTRLTVT.